Below, 6 T cell receptor beta chains from the same sample are listed, as sequenced in a study of early T cells in non-severe SARS-CoV-2 infection. From the 5' RACE reads, TCRdb called clonotypes with MiXCR, one entry per CDR3 protein. There are 75,000 to 90,000 distinct CDR3 sequences in the sample; roughly 13% occur only once, and around 1.1% lies in the top ten. Sequenced input: whole blood. The origin of the receptors is an adult who was a healthcare worker with PCR-confirmed SARS-CoV-2 infection or an uninfected control (not recorded which).

The rearrangement uses TRBV20-1 and TRBJ2-1; 9 bases are shared with TRBD2. CDR3 length: 13 residues. Germline loops: CDR1 DFQATT, CDR2 SNEGSKA (reference sequence). CDR3 nucleotide sequence: TGCAGCGCCAGCGGGAGGACCTACAATGAGCAGTTCTTC. This gives the protein CSASGRTYNEQFF.

The table lists this clonotype with a few counts. The chain couples TRBV20-1 to TRBJ1-2, with 8 bases lining up with TRBD1. V gave up 6 bases and J gave up 1 base; unmatched junction bases: 7. The CDR3 has 14 amino acids. Germline V gives CDR1 DFQATT, CDR2 SNEGSKA (reference sequence). CDR3 in amino acids: CSAPGTGVNYGYTF. CDR3 nucleotide sequence: TGCAGTGCCCCTGGGACAGGAGTTAACTATGGCTACACCTTC.

A few counts support this clonotype. This chain joins TRBV7-2 and TRBJ2-7; possible D gene TRBD1, 6 bases. This CDR3 is built from 14 residues. The germline V gene encodes CDR1 SGHTA and CDR2 FQGNSA. The germline V and J ends were trimmed by 1 base and 5 bases, with 12 bases remaining between them. CDR3 sequence: CASSLGITGNEQYF. The CDR3 DNA follows: TGTGCCAGCAGCTTAGGCATTACAGGGAACGAGCAGTACTTC.

This clonotype was detected many times. The chain joins TRBV27 to TRBJ2-7; tentative D call: TRBD1 (6 bases). CDR1 is MNHEY, CDR2 SMNVEV, per germline (reference sequence). The CDR3 has 13 amino acids. The V end was cut by 2 bases, the J end by 6 bases, with 11 bases between. CDR3 in amino acids: CASSLEGRGEQYF. The CDR3 nucleotides are TGTGCCAGCAGTTTAGAGGGCAGGGGCGAGCAGTACTTC.

V and J are TRBV9 and TRBJ2-2; D gene ambiguous. This CDR3 has 14 amino acids. V was trimmed by 0 bases and J by 1 base, leaving 4 bases between them. Looked up from germline, CDR1 is SGDLS and CDR2 is YYNGEE. The CDR3 DNA is TGTGCCAGCAGCGTAGGAAAGAACACCGGGGAGCTGTTTTTT. This encodes CASSVGKNTGELFF. Full variable domain (outside the CDR3, taken from reference TRBV9 and TRBJ2-2): DSGVTQTPKHLITATGQRVTLRCSPRSGDLSVYWYQQSLDQGLQFLIQYYNGEERAKGNILERFSAQQFPDLHSELNLSSLELGDSALYFCASSVGKNTGELFFGEGSRLTVL.

Ten or more counts support this clonotype. This chain connects TRBV29-1 to TRBJ2-1, with 14 positions matching TRBD2. CDR3 length: 15 residues. J gave up 9 bases and V 7 bases, and 11 bases lay outside the gene matches. CDR1 SQVTM and CDR2 ANQGSEA come from the germline V gene. Written as DNA, the CDR3 is TGCAGCGCCGTACTGACTAGCGGGAGGGCGGGTGAGCAGTTCTTC. Translating it yields CSAVLTSGRAGEQFF.